These 18 T cell receptor beta chains came from one sample sequenced in a study of T cells in Graves' hyperthyroidism and ophthalmopathy. TCR beta CDR3 regions were amplified from RNA. The HTBI primer set drove a first-round RT-PCR of the TCR CDR3. A single record per CDR3 protein comes from TCRdb applying MiXCR to the multiplex PCR reads. The profile shows some 530,000 distinct CDR3 sequences, roughly 22% of them singletons. Specimen: blood. The receptors were sampled from a woman in her seventies with Graves' ophthalmopathy.

This clonotype was seen many times. The chain carries TRBV6-2 or TRBV6-3 and TRBJ2-3, with 8 bases that match TRBD2. This CDR3 is 17 amino acids long. The V gene end was trimmed by 1 base and the J gene end by 4 bases; junction bases not matched to a gene: 10. Germline assignment: CDR1 MNHEY and CDR2 SVGEGT. The CDR3, as DNA: TGTGCCAGCAGTTACTTGGAAGCGGGAGTGAGTGCAGATACGCAGTATTTT. It codes for CASSYLEAGVSADTQYF.

The chain uses TRBV12-3 or TRBV12-4 and TRBJ1-2, with 10 bases lining up with TRBD1. V lost 5 bases to trimming and J lost 6 bases; unmatched junction nucleotides: 12. The CDR3 extends over 16 amino acids. The CDR3 loop is CASSLSRDRGLHGYTF. The CDR3 bases are TGTGCCAGCAGTCTAAGCCGGGACAGGGGCCTTCATGGCTACACCTTC.

The chain recombines TRBV19 with TRBJ1-5, with D uncertain. CDR1 is LNHDA, CDR2 SQIVND, per germline (reference sequence). V was clipped by 3 bases and J by 6 bases, with 6 bases between them. The length of the CDR3 is 12 residues. CDR3 protein: CASSMLIQPQHF. The CDR3, as DNA: TGTGCCAGTAGTATGTTGATTCAGCCCCAGCATTTT.

The chain couples TRBV19 to TRBJ2-7; 9 nucleotides line up with TRBD1. The CDR3 spans 13 residues. V lost 6 bases to trimming and J lost 5 bases; unmatched junction nucleotides: 5. CDR1 and CDR2 from the germline V gene are LNHDA and SQIVND (reference sequence). The CDR3 reads CASSQGQGNEQYF. CDR3 nucleotides: TGTGCCAGTAGCCAGGGACAGGGCAACGAGCAGTACTTC.

This clonotype was recorded many times. J is TRBJ2-5 and V is TRBV7-2; the match to TRBD2 covers 13 bases. The CDR3 spans 17 residues. Germline loops: CDR1 SGHTA, CDR2 FQGNSA. V was pared by 0 bases and J by 2 bases, with 3 bases of the junction left unmatched. CDR3 protein: CASSLARLAGGQETQYF. The CDR3, as DNA: TGTGCCAGCAGCTTAGCGCGACTAGCGGGGGGACAAGAGACCCAGTACTTC.

This clonotype was picked up a small number of times. This chain links TRBV20-1 with TRBJ2-7; the D gene is possibly TRBD2 (5 bases). The CDR3 contains 12 residues. The germline V and J ends were trimmed by 0 bases and 6 bases, with 9 bases remaining between them. The germline CDR1 and CDR2 sequences are DFQATT and SNEGSKA (reference sequence). CDR3 protein: CSARDQTIEQYF. The DNA for the CDR3 is TGCAGTGCTAGAGATCAGACTATCGAGCAGTACTTC.

This clonotype came up many times. The chain uses TRBV12-3 or TRBV12-4 and TRBJ1-5; D may be TRBD1 (5 bases). V lost 5 bases and J lost 4, with 15 bases in between. The CDR3 sequence is 15 residues long. As DNA, the CDR3 is TGTGCCAGCAGTCTCCAGACGGGGGGGAATCAGCCCCAGCATTTT. It codes for CASSLQTGGNQPQHF.

There are a few counts of this clonotype. J is TRBJ2-1 and V is TRBV6-5; D not resolved. The CDR3 length is 11 residues. The V end was cut by 5 bases, the J end by 7 bases, with 6 bases between. CDR1 is MNHEY and CDR2 is SVGAGI in the germline V gene. The CDR3 region has the DNA TGTGCCAGCAGTACTCGGAATGAGCAGTTCTTC. It codes for CASSTRNEQFF.

The rearrangement uses TRBV3-1 and TRBJ2-5, with TRBD2 identical over 8 bases. This CDR3 has 15 residues. V gave up 1 base and J gave up 9 bases; unmatched junction bases: 10. The germline gives CDR1 LGHDT, CDR2 YNNKEL (reference sequence). In DNA, the CDR3 is TGTGCCAGCAGCCAAGTGCGGACTAGCCGGTCGGCCCAGTACTTC. Translating it yields CASSQVRTSRSAQYF.

There are many counts of this clonotype. The chain has TRBV10-2 and TRBJ2-7, with D tentatively TRBD1 or TRBD2 (5 bases each). Germline lookup yields CDR1 WSHSY and CDR2 SAAADI. The V end was cut by 1 base, the J end by 5 bases, with 9 bases between. This CDR3 is 13 amino acids long. This CDR3 is CASSEWGNDEQYF. The CDR3 DNA sequence: TGCGCCAGCAGTGAGTGGGGGAATGACGAGCAGTACTTC.

The chain recombines TRBV6-1 with TRBJ2-1, with D hard to call. V was clipped by 7 bases and J by 5 bases, with 9 bases between them. The CDR3 is made up of 12 amino acids. Germline values: CDR1 MNHNS, CDR2 SASEGT. The CDR3 region is CASKARDNEQFF. The DNA for the CDR3 is TGTGCCAGCAAAGCTAGAGACAATGAGCAGTTCTTC.

This clonotype has more than one count but fewer than ten. The chain uses TRBV6-1 and TRBJ1-1, with D perhaps matching TRBD1 (6 bases). This CDR3 has 14 amino acids. Per germline, CDR1 MNHNS and CDR2 SASEGT. With 3 bases removed from V and 3 bases from J, the gap between germline ends came to 11 bases. The CDR3 DNA follows: TGTGCCAGCAGTGAGCCGGGACAACACACTGAAGCTTTCTTT. Protein product: CASSEPGQHTEAFF.

This clonotype has just a few counts. The chain uses TRBV30 and TRBJ2-3, with 13 positions matching TRBD2. CDR1 and CDR2 (germline): GTSNPN, SVGIG (reference sequence). The CDR3 runs to 16 residues. V gave up 2 bases and J gave up 3 bases; unmatched junction bases: 5. The CDR3 is CAWSKGLAGETDTQYF. The CDR3 DNA sequence: TGTGCCTGGAGTAAAGGACTAGCGGGAGAAACAGATACGCAGTATTTT. Combining the CDR3 with reference TRBV30 and TRBJ2-3 gives the whole variable domain SQTIHQWPATLVQPVGSPLSLECTVEGTSNPNLYWYRQAAGRGLQLLFYSVGIGQISSEVPQNLSASRPQDRQFILSSKKLLLSDSGFYLCAWSKGLAGETDTQYFGPGTRLTVL.

The genes are TRBV3-1 and TRBJ2-4, with 8 bases identical to TRBD1. Looked up from germline, CDR1 is LGHDT and CDR2 is YNNKEL (reference sequence). With 4 bases clipped from V and 6 bases from J, the junction kept 8 bases outside the gene matches. The length of the CDR3 is 15 residues. CDR3 residues: CASSLNPGTGNIQYF. The CDR3 DNA follows: TGTGCCAGCAGCCTGAACCCCGGGACAGGAAACATTCAGTACTTC.

In this sample, this clonotype turned up many times. The genes are TRBV7-9 and TRBJ2-7; D is undetermined. The CDR3 has 14 residues. V shed 5 bases and J shed 2 bases, with 13 bases lying between them. Germline lookup yields CDR1 SEHNR and CDR2 FQNEAQ (reference sequence). The chain's CDR3 is CASSPPRGPYEQYF. The CDR3 DNA sequence: TGTGCCAGCAGCCCCCCCCGCGGTCCCTACGAGCAGTACTTC. Looking up the rest from reference TRBV7-9 and TRBJ2-7 gives the full variable domain: DTGVSQNPRHKITKRGQNVTFRCDPISEHNRLYWYRQTLGQGPEFLTYFQNEAQLEKSRLLSDRFSAERPKGSFSTLEIQRTEQGDSAMYLCASSPPRGPYEQYFGPGTRLTVT.

The CDR3 region is CASSPRDRAPLHF. The CDR3 DNA follows: TGTGCCAGCAGCCCCCGGGACAGGGCGCCCCTCCACTTT. The chain uses TRBV7-9 and TRBJ1-6, with 9 bases matching TRBD1. J was trimmed by 13 bases and V by 5 bases; bases with no gene match: 6. The CDR3 consists of 13 residues. Germline CDR1 and CDR2: SEHNR and FQNEAQ (reference sequence). Combining the CDR3 with reference TRBV7-9 and TRBJ1-6 gives the whole variable domain DTGVSQNPRHKITKRGQNVTFRCDPISEHNRLYWYRQTLGQGPEFLTYFQNEAQLEKSRLLSDRFSAERPKGSFSTLEIQRTEQGDSAMYLCASSPRDRAPLHFGNGTRLTVT.

V is TRBV5-1 and J is TRBJ2-1, with TRBD2 identical over 7 bases. The CDR3 contains 14 residues. Germline V CDR1 and CDR2: SGHRS, YFSETQ. V lost 0 bases, J lost 4 bases, and 1 base stayed unmatched. The CDR3 here is CASSLVGGYNEQFF. CDR3 coding DNA: TGCGCCAGCAGCTTGGTGGGGGGGTACAATGAGCAGTTCTTC.

This clonotype came up many times. The CDR3 bases are TGTGCCAGCAGTTTAGGTAGGAATGAGCAGTTCTTC. Its translation is CASSLGRNEQFF. The chain joins TRBV12-3 or TRBV12-4 to TRBJ2-1; D is undetermined. The CDR3 runs 12 residues. V was pared by 1 base and J by 7 bases, with 5 bases between.